The rows below give T cell receptor beta chains drawn from one sample of a study of blood T cell repertoires in COVID-19. Generated by immunoSEQ multiplex PCR, the TCRdb table keeps only in-frame clones and is missing some. The sample contains approximately 240,000 clones, approximately 80% of which appear only once. Sequenced sample: peripheral blood. These receptors all stem from a woman aged 40-49 years who had recovered from COVID-19. Both conserved end residues are part of each CDR3. Fields, in order: J gene, CDR3 length, V gene, CDR3 protein.

J: TRBJ1-2
length: 14
V: TRBV7-2
CDR3: CASSPDTGGYGYTF

J: TRBJ2-2
length: 15
V: TRBV5-1
CDR3: CASSLQPRSDRELFF

J: TRBJ2-2
length: 15
V: TRBV6-2/TRBV6-3
CDR3: CASSSEGVRTGELFF

J: TRBJ1-2
length: 17
V: TRBV5-6
CDR3: CASSIPGQGPMNYGYTF

J: TRBJ2-5
length: 13
V: TRBV12-3/TRBV12-4
CDR3: CASSFRGVETQYF

J: TRBJ2-3
length: 16
V: TRBV5-1
CDR3: CASSTGIDSSTDTQYF

J: TRBJ2-5
length: 13
V: TRBV9
CDR3: CASSVGQGETQYF

J: TRBJ1-2
length: 13
V: TRBV5-1
CDR3: CASSDLVSDGYTF

J: TRBJ1-3
length: 12
V: TRBV5-6
CDR3: CASEERGNTIYF

J: TRBJ1-5
length: 16
V: TRBV7-6
CDR3: CASSLGRGASNQPQHF

J: TRBJ1-1
length: 14
V: TRBV11-2
CDR3: CASSTGQGYTEAFF

J: TRBJ2-3
length: 15
V: TRBV5-1
CDR3: CASRNLADHTDTQYF

J: TRBJ1-2
length: 15
V: TRBV7-9
CDR3: CASVSGGSANYGYTF

J: TRBJ1-6
length: 14
V: TRBV15
CDR3: CATSSLAGESPLHF

J: TRBJ2-2
length: 16
V: TRBV5-4
CDR3: CASSLGGLASTGELFF

J: TRBJ1-1
length: 13
V: TRBV3-1/TRBV3-2
CDR3: CASSQDRVRRAFF

J: TRBJ2-7
length: 14
V: TRBV21-1
CDR3: CASRLRHPHNEQYF

J: TRBJ2-7
length: 13
V: TRBV7-9
CDR3: CASSPEGVGEQYF

J: TRBJ1-5
length: 14
V: TRBV19
CDR3: CASSMGTGYQPQHF

J: TRBJ1-1
length: 14
V: TRBV7-8
CDR3: CASSLEEVPTEAFF

J: TRBJ1-4
length: 13
V: TRBV28
CDR3: CASSSGADEKLFF

J: TRBJ2-2
length: 16
V: TRBV12-5
CDR3: CASGLATGGNTGELFF

J: TRBJ2-1
length: 16
V: TRBV7-9
CDR3: CASSPALGGGNNEQFF

J: TRBJ2-3
length: 15
V: TRBV7-2
CDR3: CASSLTGYFSDTQYF

J: TRBJ2-7
length: 13
V: TRBV12-3/TRBV12-4
CDR3: CASTSRGFHEQYF

J: TRBJ1-6
length: 16
V: TRBV19
CDR3: CASSIFVWEGNSPLHF

J: TRBJ2-1
length: 17
V: TRBV14
CDR3: CASSQMEFWTTNNEQFF

J: TRBJ2-7
length: 14
V: TRBV6-2/TRBV6-3
CDR3: CASSPRTRPYEQYF

J: TRBJ2-7
length: 14
V: TRBV28
CDR3: CASSLRLADYEQYF

J: TRBJ2-5
length: 18
V: TRBV4-1
CDR3: CASSLGTSGGNLQETQYF

J: TRBJ2-1
length: 14
V: TRBV6-2/TRBV6-3
CDR3: CASSAWGAYNEQFF

J: TRBJ2-1
length: 16
V: TRBV10-1
CDR3: CASSDSSGAHYNEQFF

J: TRBJ2-3
length: 15
V: TRBV27
CDR3: CASSFAGTGGYTQYF

J: TRBJ1-1
length: 12
V: TRBV30
CDR3: CAWSLVPTEAFF

J: TRBJ2-7
length: 15
V: TRBV7-8
CDR3: CASSLPGSFPYEQYF

J: TRBJ1-2
length: 14
V: TRBV7-2
CDR3: CASRQTGQGSGYTF

J: TRBJ2-7
length: 14
V: TRBV7-2
CDR3: CASSLGTETYEQYF